The 17 T cell receptor beta chains reported below all come from one sample, sequenced in a study of blood T cells in healthy people across ages. A J-beta primer mix and a sample-barcoded 5' primer were used in a second PCR of roughly 7 to 12 cycles. TCRdb re-called the 5' RACE reads through MiXCR, storing one row per CDR3 protein. Of roughly 1.4 million distinct CDR3 sequences detected, around 59% appear once; the ten largest clones hold more than 6%. Sample: blood. The source of these receptors is a man younger than 35 in good health.

This chain connects TRBV10-3 to TRBJ2-1; 8 positions agree with TRBD1. The CDR3 sequence is 16 residues long. Germline trimming cut 2 bases from V and 8 bases from J; bases unmatched to any gene: 11. The germline CDR1 and CDR2 sequences are ENHRY and SYGVKD. The CDR3 DNA reads TGTGCCATCAGTGAGGGTATGGACAGGGCAATTGATGAGCAGTTCTTC. It codes for CAISEGMDRAIDEQFF.

The chain is built from TRBV7-2 and TRBJ1-6; the D is unclear. This CDR3 is built from 15 residues. The germline V gene encodes CDR1 SGHTA and CDR2 FQGNSA. The V and J ends lost 7 bases and 4 bases respectively, with 14 bases between them. The CDR3 region is CASILQPTYNSPLHF. In nucleotides, the CDR3 is TGTGCCAGCATACTACAGCCTACGTATAATTCACCCCTCCACTTT.

The chain carries TRBV6-5 and TRBJ2-3; maybe TRBD1 (5 bases). The length of the CDR3 is 12 residues. CDR1 and CDR2 (germline): MNHEY, SVGAGI. V was clipped by 10 bases and J by 6 bases, with 14 bases between them. CDR3 region: CAIGALRDTQYF. The CDR3 nucleotides are TGTGCCATTGGGGCCCTACGGGATACGCAGTATTTT.

The gene calls are TRBV12-3 or TRBV12-4 and TRBJ2-7; possible D gene TRBD2, 7 bases. With the DNA end fitting TRBJ2-4 better, the J assignment may be wrong. CDR3 length: 17 amino acids. The CDR3: CASSFESFGGGEGIQYF. The DNA for the CDR3 is TGTGCCAGCAGTTTCGAGTCCTTTGGGGGCGGGGAGGGCATTCAGTACTTC.

J is TRBJ2-7 and V is TRBV20-1, with D perhaps matching TRBD2 (6 bases). CDR3 length equals 14 residues. The germline V gene has CDR1 DFQATT and CDR2 SNEGSKA (reference sequence). Trimming shortened V by 4 bases and J by 3 bases, and 16 bases separated the two germline ends. The CDR3, as DNA: TGCAGTGCTAACGCGGGACCAAAGCTCTACGAGCAGTACTTC. It yields the protein CSANAGPKLYEQYF.

This chain uses TRBV25-1 with TRBJ1-4; 9 nucleotides line up with TRBD1. CDR3 length equals 13 residues. V lost 10 bases, J lost 4 bases, and 4 bases stayed unmatched. Germline CDR1 and CDR2: MGHDK and SYGVNS. The DNA of the CDR3 is TGTGCCACCGCGGGACAGGGTAATGAAAAACTGTTTTTT. Its protein is CATAGQGNEKLFF.

CDR3 residues: CATRSAGGYADTQYF. DNA for the CDR3: TGTGCCACCAGGTCGGCGGGGGGTTACGCAGATACGCAGTATTTT. The chain couples TRBV15 to TRBJ2-3; 8 positions agree with TRBD2. The J segment lost 4 bases and the V segment lost 6 bases, leaving 9 bases of the junction unmatched. CDR3 length equals 15 residues. Germline CDR1 LNHNV, CDR2 YYDKDF (reference sequence).

The CDR3 nucleotides read TGTGCCAGCTCACAGGGGTGGACCTACAATGAGCAGTTCTTC. This gives the protein CASSQGWTYNEQFF. The chain couples TRBV18 to TRBJ2-1, with D possibly TRBD1 on 5 matching bases. The germline V and J ends were trimmed by 4 bases and 2 bases, with 9 bases remaining between them. The CDR3 loop spans 14 amino acids. Germline CDR1 reads KGHSH; CDR2 reads LQKENI. Supplemented by reference TRBV18 and TRBJ2-1, the full variable domain reads NAGVMQNPRHLVRRRGQEARLRCSPMKGHSHVYWYRQLPEEGLKFMVYLQKENIIDESGMPKERFSAEFPKEGPSILRIQQVVRGDSAAYFCASSQGWTYNEQFFGPGTRLTVL.

The gene calls are TRBV5-1 and TRBJ2-5; D is perhaps TRBD2 (6 bases). The length of the CDR3 is 14 residues. The V end was cut by 6 bases, the J end by 11 bases, with 23 bases between. Germline assignment: CDR1 SGHRS and CDR2 YFSETQ. The CDR3 DNA is TGCGCCAGCACCCTACAAGGGAATGGGGAGGAGCAGTACTTC. Translation gives CASTLQGNGEEQYF.

The CDR3 DNA follows: TGCAGTGCTAGTCAGGCTAGCTGGAACTCCTACGAGCAGTACTTC. It specifies CSASQASWNSYEQYF. This chain joins TRBV20-1 and TRBJ2-7, with D perhaps TRBD2 (5 bases). Trimming cost V 3 bases and J 0 bases, with 15 bases left between them. Germline V lookup: CDR1 DFQATT, CDR2 SNEGSKA (reference sequence). The CDR3 covers 15 residues.

For the CDR3, the DNA is TGTGCCAGCAGCCGACCGACAGGGATGATACAGCCCCAGCATTTT. It encodes CASSRPTGMIQPQHF. The gene calls are TRBV6-2 or TRBV6-3 and TRBJ1-5, with 7 bases identical to TRBD1. The CDR3 is made up of 15 amino acids. Unmatched junction bases numbered 12, after V lost 6 bases and J lost 7 bases. The germline gives CDR1 MNHEY, CDR2 SVGEGT.

V gene TRBV11-2 combines with J gene TRBJ2-7; D gene ambiguous. The CDR3 sequence is 14 residues long. Germline V gene data show CDR1 as SGHAT and CDR2 as FQNNGV. Trimming left V 1 base short and J 4 bases short, with 11 bases between. The CDR3 nucleotides read TGTGCCAGCAGCTTAGCTGAGAAACGGTACGAGCAGTACTTC. Amino acid sequence: CASSLAEKRYEQYF.

The V gene is TRBV20-1, the J gene TRBJ2-3, with D maybe TRBD1 (6 bases). There are 14 residues in the CDR3. V shed 4 bases and J shed 3 bases, with 14 bases lying between them. CDR1 is DFQATT and CDR2 is SNEGSKA in the germline V gene (reference sequence). The CDR3 DNA reads as TGCAGTGCTACGACAGGCTTCATAACAGATACGCAGTATTTT. Its translation: CSATTGFITDTQYF.

This clonotype has more than one count but fewer than ten. V and J are TRBV29-1 and TRBJ2-5; D not certain. This CDR3 region has 11 residues. The germline gives CDR1 SQVTM, CDR2 ANQGSEA. V was trimmed by 5 bases and J by 1 base, leaving 5 bases between them. This chain's CDR3 is CSVSGQETQYF. The CDR3, as DNA: TGCAGCGTTTCTGGCCAAGAGACCCAGTACTTC.

The chain carries TRBV20-1 and TRBJ1-2, with D perhaps matching TRBD1 (5 bases). Trimming removed 0 bases from V and 6 bases from J, with 17 bases in between. The CDR3 covers 15 residues. Per germline, CDR1 DFQATT and CDR2 SNEGSKA (reference sequence). The CDR3 spells CSARDEGTWINGYTF. The CDR3 DNA reads TGCAGTGCTAGAGATGAGGGGACCTGGATCAATGGCTACACCTTC.

The chain is built from TRBV5-1 and TRBJ2-3; D call uncertain. The CDR3 covers 16 residues. Germline lookup yields CDR1 SGHRS and CDR2 YFSETQ. The V and J ends lost 1 base and 2 bases respectively, with 14 bases between them. The chain's CDR3 is CASSLIFGPITDTQYF. CDR3 nucleotide sequence: TGCGCCAGCAGCTTGATTTTCGGACCCATCACAGATACGCAGTATTTT.

V and J are TRBV12-3 or TRBV12-4 and TRBJ2-3; D possibly corresponds to TRBD2 (6 bases). Trimming stripped 8 bases from V and 0 bases from J, with 24 bases between. The CDR3 is 18 amino acids. This CDR3 is CASGANDLATRSTDTQYF. The CDR3 nucleotides are TGTGCCAGCGGGGCCAATGATCTAGCGACTAGGAGCACAGATACGCAGTATTTT.